A single sample gave rise to the 26 T cell receptor beta chains below, sequenced in a study of blood T cell repertoires in COVID-19. Here immunoSEQ multiplex PCR was the method, and the copy in TCRdb shows in-frame clones only, minus some. Here the sample spans about 120,000 clones, 85% to 90% being singletons. The sequenced sample was peripheral blood. Every receptor here comes from a man of 80 years or more with active or convalescent COVID-19.

The rearrangement links TRBV6-5 to TRBJ2-2, with 9 bases identical to TRBD1. With V trimmed by 5 bases and J by 6 bases, 7 bases remained unmatched. The CDR3 contains 15 residues. Per the germline V gene, CDR1 is MNHEY and CDR2 is SVGAGI. CDR3 region: CASSPGTGLPGELFF. The CDR3 DNA sequence: TGTGCCAGCAGTCCCGGGACAGGGTTACCCGGGGAGCTGTTTTTT.

V gene TRBV2 combines with J gene TRBJ2-7, with 8 positions matching TRBD1. Trimming cost V 3 bases and J 5 bases; bases outside gene matches: 6. The CDR3 covers 14 residues. Germline assignment: CDR1 SNHLY and CDR2 FYNNEI. In nucleotides, the CDR3 is TGTGCCAGCAGTGACGGGCAGGGGGCGAACGAGCAGTACTTC. This encodes CASSDGQGANEQYF.

The sample holds one count of this clone. CDR3 region: CASSRIQGGQETQYF. In nucleotides, the CDR3 is TGCGCCAGCAGCCGGATACAGGGGGGCCAAGAGACCCAGTACTTC. The J gene is TRBJ2-5, the V gene TRBV5-1, with 8 bases fitting TRBD1. CDR3 length: 15 amino acids. V lost 4 bases and J lost 1; bases outside the gene matches: 6. Looked up from germline, CDR1 is SGHRS and CDR2 is YFSETQ. The variable domain in full, with the rest retrieved from reference TRBV5-1 and TRBJ2-5, is KAGVTQTPRYLIKTRGQQVTLSCSPISGHRSVSWYQQTPGQGLQFLFEYFSETQRNKGNFPGRFSGRQFSNSRSEMNVSTLELGDSALYLCASSRIQGGQETQYFGPGTRLLVL.

The chain uses TRBV27 and TRBJ2-3, with 12 bases that match TRBD2. Germline loops: CDR1 MNHEY, CDR2 SMNVEV (reference sequence). V trimming: 6 bases; J trimming: 2 bases; junction bases outside the gene matches: 12. The CDR3 is made up of 18 amino acids. The CDR3 region is CASRSPLLAGGPTDTQYF. Here the CDR3 DNA reads TGTGCCAGCAGGTCACCGCTCCTAGCGGGAGGGCCCACAGATACGCAGTATTTT.

The V gene is TRBV3-1 (or the pseudogene TRBV3-2), the J gene TRBJ1-2; D gene unclear. The CDR3 totals 15 residues. The germline gives CDR1 LGHDT, CDR2 YNNKEL (reference sequence). V shed 4 bases and J shed 1 base, with 13 bases lying between them. This chain's CDR3 is CASSPLTTGNYGYTF. In nucleotides, the CDR3 is TGTGCCAGCAGCCCACTGACGACGGGTAACTATGGCTACACCTTC.

J is TRBJ2-7 and V is TRBV19; D is perhaps TRBD1 (6 bases). Trimming cost V 3 bases and J 2 bases, with 17 bases left between them. This CDR3 is 16 amino acids long. Germline CDR1 reads LNHDA; CDR2 reads SQIVND (reference sequence). CDR3 nucleotides: TGTGCCAGTAGTATTATGTCAGGGGCGTTGGCCTACGAGCAGTACTTC. It is translated as CASSIMSGALAYEQYF. The full variable domain, with the rest looked up from reference TRBV19 and TRBJ2-7, is DGGITQSPKYLFRKEGQNVTLSCEQNLNHDAMYWYRQDPGQGLRLIYYSQIVNDFQKGDIAEGYSVSREKKESFPLTVTSAQKNPTAFYLCASSIMSGALAYEQYFGPGTRLTVT.

This clone appeared a single time. The chain is built from TRBV7-2 and TRBJ1-2; a weak D match, TRBD1 (5 bases). CDR1 is SGHTA and CDR2 is FQGNSA in the germline V gene. The V end was cut by 5 bases, the J end by 8 bases, with 18 bases between. This CDR3 is 14 amino acids long. CDR3 in amino acids: CASSPLEAKGGYTF. CDR3 sequence (DNA): TGTGCCAGCAGCCCCCTCGAAGCCAAGGGGGGCTACACCTTC.

The chain recombines TRBV9 with TRBJ1-3; the D gene is possibly TRBD1 (6 bases). Trimming pared 4 bases from V and 4 bases from J, leaving 12 bases between. Germline CDR1 SGDLS, CDR2 YYNGEE. CDR3 size: 14 residues. DNA for the CDR3: TGTGCCAGCAGCTTCCGACAGGCGGGAAACACCATATATTTT. Its protein product is CASSFRQAGNTIYF.

The rearrangement uses TRBV7-2 and TRBJ1-5; D unclear. Trimming pared 5 bases from V and 1 base from J, leaving 12 bases between. The CDR3 loop spans 15 amino acids. From germline, CDR1 is SGHTA and CDR2 FQGNSA. Here the CDR3 DNA reads TGTGCCAGCAGCCCCTGGGCCGGAAGCAATCAGCCCCAGCATTTT. This translates into CASSPWAGSNQPQHF.

This chain uses TRBV7-7 with TRBJ2-2; D perhaps matches TRBD2 (5 bases). CDR1 SSHAT and CDR2 FNYEAQ come from the germline V gene (reference sequence). The CDR3 has 13 amino acids. The V gene lost 5 bases and the J gene lost 8 bases, with 12 bases spanning the gap. CDR3: CASSPTRGGELFF. The CDR3, as DNA: TGTGCCAGCAGCCCTACCCGGGGAGGGGAGCTGTTTTTT.

This clone was detected only a few times. The rearrangement links TRBV19 to TRBJ1-2; TRBD1 aligns across 10 bases. The germline V gene encodes CDR1 LNHDA and CDR2 SQIVND (reference sequence). CDR3 length: 13 residues. V lost 6 bases, J lost 7 bases, and 5 bases stayed unmatched. In DNA form, the CDR3 reads TGTGCCAGTAGGACGGGACAGGGGACTGGCTACACCTTC. Translating it yields CASRTGQGTGYTF.

V gene TRBV6-5 combines with J gene TRBJ2-1, with 10 bases fitting TRBD1. Germline V gene data show CDR1 as MNHEY and CDR2 as SVGAGI. The CDR3 is 15 residues long. The ends lost 6 bases at V and 6 bases at J; junction bases unmatched: 8. The CDR3 DNA follows: TGTGCCAGCAGGCAGGGACAGGGGATCAGCAATGAGCAGTTCTTC. Encoded protein: CASRQGQGISNEQFF.

This chain links TRBV5-4 with TRBJ2-3, with 7 bases that match TRBD2. Per the germline V gene, CDR1 is SGHNT and CDR2 is YYREEE (reference sequence). The J segment lost 8 bases and the V segment lost 3 bases, leaving 9 bases of the junction unmatched. This CDR3 spans 14 amino acids. The CDR3 DNA reads as TGTGCCAGCAGCTCCCACGGACTAGAGCTTACGCAGTATTTT. Residues: CASSSHGLELTQYF.

This clone was observed a single time. The rearrangement uses TRBV18 and TRBJ1-6; D is ambiguous. V was shortened by 5 bases and J by 5 bases, with 7 bases between the two germline ends. The CDR3 consists of 13 residues. In germline, CDR1 is KGHSH, CDR2 LQKENI. The CDR3 DNA sequence: TGTGCCAGCTCAGGTTCTAATAATTCACCCCTCCACTTT. This translates into CASSGSNNSPLHF.

This sequence joins TRBV30 and TRBJ2-7, with 10 bases identical to TRBD1. V lost 2 bases and J lost 9; bases outside the gene matches: 4. The CDR3 runs to 12 residues. Germline V gives CDR1 GTSNPN, CDR2 SVGIG (reference sequence). The CDR3 nucleotides are TGTGCCTGGAGTCCGGACAGGGGGGGGCAGTACTTC. It is translated as CAWSPDRGGQYF.

The chain couples TRBV7-2 to TRBJ2-7, with TRBD2 as a possible D gene (6 bases). The germline gives CDR1 SGHTA, CDR2 FQGNSA. V gave up 8 bases and J gave up 2 bases, with 16 bases separating them. This CDR3 has 14 residues. CDR3 sequence (DNA): TGTGCCAGCGCGCGGGTCGCGGGACCCTACGAGCAGTACTTC. This codes for CASARVAGPYEQYF. The full variable domain, rest sourced from reference TRBV7-2 and TRBJ2-7, is GAGVSQSPSNKVTEKGKDVELRCDPISGHTALYWYRQSLGQGLEFLIYFQGNSAPDKSGLPSDRFSAERTGGSVSTLTIQRTQQEDSAVYLCASARVAGPYEQYFGPGTRLTVT.

This clone came up many times. V is TRBV24-1 and J is TRBJ1-2, with 9 nucleotides matching TRBD1. J lost 1 base, V lost 4 bases, and 3 bases had no gene match. The CDR3 runs to 15 residues. Germline V gene data show CDR1 as KGHDR and CDR2 as SFDVKD. For the CDR3, the DNA is TGTGCCACCAGTGACCCGGGACAGGGTAACTATGGCTACACCTTC. It translates to CATSDPGQGNYGYTF.

V and J are TRBV7-2 and TRBJ2-7, with D possibly matching TRBD1 (5 bases). Germline V CDR1 and CDR2: SGHTA, FQGNSA. V lost 1 base and J 3 bases, leaving 13 bases between the germline ends. The CDR3 runs to 15 residues. The CDR3 DNA is TGTGCCAGCAGCTTAGGGCAGGGTGTAGGCTACGAGCAGTACTTC. Encoded protein: CASSLGQGVGYEQYF.

This clone occurred once. This chain joins TRBV11-1 and TRBJ1-2; D is unresolved. V lost 5 bases and J 7 bases, leaving 11 bases between the germline ends. The CDR3 loop spans 12 amino acids. Per germline, CDR1 SGHAT and CDR2 FQDESV (reference sequence). This CDR3 is CASSQKRVGYTF. The CDR3 DNA sequence: TGTGCCAGCAGCCAAAAGAGGGTTGGCTACACCTTC.

This chain links TRBV14 with TRBJ2-1, with 11 nucleotides matching TRBD2. Trimming took 4 bases from V and 6 from J; bases not matched to a gene: 5. This CDR3 region has 15 residues. Germline V CDR1 and CDR2: SGHDN, FVKESK. The CDR3 bases are TGTGCCAGCAGCCTAGGACTAGCGGGCATCAATGAGCAGTTCTTC. Translation gives CASSLGLAGINEQFF.

This clone was seen just once. The chain uses TRBV7-9 and TRBJ2-3; possibly TRBD1 for D (6 bases). The CDR3 is 13 residues long. Deletions cut 2 bases from V and 5 bases from J, with 8 bases between. The germline gives CDR1 SEHNR, CDR2 FQNEAQ (reference sequence). The CDR3 reads CASSLQGLDTQYF. CDR3 in DNA: TGTGCCAGCAGCTTACAGGGGTTAGATACGCAGTATTTT.

The sample holds a few counts of this clone. The genes are TRBV5-8 and TRBJ2-3, with D tentatively TRBD1 (6 bases). The CDR3 is made up of 14 amino acids. Germline CDR1 SGHTS, CDR2 YDEGEE. The germline V and J ends were trimmed by 2 bases and 0 bases, with 7 bases remaining between them. The CDR3, as DNA: TGTGCCAGCAGCTTCGGACAGAGCACAGATACGCAGTATTTT. Translation gives CASSFGQSTDTQYF. Full variable domain (outside the CDR3, taken from reference TRBV5-8 and TRBJ2-3): EAGVTQSPTHLIKTRGQQATLRCSPISGHTSVYWYQQALGLGLQFLLWYDEGEERNRGNFPPRFSGRQFPNYSSELNVNALELEDSALYLCASSFGQSTDTQYFGPGTRLTVL.

This clone was counted once. V and J are TRBV28 and TRBJ1-2; a weak D match, TRBD1 (6 bases). V was pared by 7 bases and J by 2 bases, with 11 bases between. CDR3 length: 13 amino acids. Germline V CDR1 and CDR2: MDHEN, SYDVKM. The CDR3 region is CASTTGSNYGYTF. DNA for the CDR3: TGTGCCAGCACCACAGGGTCGAACTATGGCTACACCTTC.

This chain links TRBV19 with TRBJ2-3; 8 nucleotides match TRBD1. CDR1 and CDR2 (germline): LNHDA, SQIVND (reference sequence). Trimming cost V 5 bases and J 0 bases; bases outside gene matches: 4. CDR3 length: 15 amino acids. The CDR3 spells CASSSRDRSTDTQYF. The CDR3 DNA sequence: TGTGCCAGTAGTTCCCGGGACAGGAGCACAGATACGCAGTATTTT.

The chain joins TRBV7-9 to TRBJ2-3; 11 bases match TRBD1. V lost 2 bases, J lost 3 bases, and 4 bases stayed unmatched. The CDR3 consists of 16 residues. Germline CDR1 SEHNR, CDR2 FQNEAQ (reference sequence). CDR3 nucleotide sequence: TGTGCCAGCAGCTTATCCGGACAGGGGGCAACAGATACGCAGTATTTT. It translates to CASSLSGQGATDTQYF.

The rearrangement links TRBV21-1 to TRBJ1-6; the table's D gene call, TRBD1, was not cross checked with the DNA. TRBV21-1 is recorded as a pseudogene. CDR3 length: 16 residues. The CDR3 DNA is TGTGCCAGCAGCAACCGAACCGGGACAGGGAATTCACCCCTCCACTTT. Translated, it gives CASSNRTGTGNSPLHF.